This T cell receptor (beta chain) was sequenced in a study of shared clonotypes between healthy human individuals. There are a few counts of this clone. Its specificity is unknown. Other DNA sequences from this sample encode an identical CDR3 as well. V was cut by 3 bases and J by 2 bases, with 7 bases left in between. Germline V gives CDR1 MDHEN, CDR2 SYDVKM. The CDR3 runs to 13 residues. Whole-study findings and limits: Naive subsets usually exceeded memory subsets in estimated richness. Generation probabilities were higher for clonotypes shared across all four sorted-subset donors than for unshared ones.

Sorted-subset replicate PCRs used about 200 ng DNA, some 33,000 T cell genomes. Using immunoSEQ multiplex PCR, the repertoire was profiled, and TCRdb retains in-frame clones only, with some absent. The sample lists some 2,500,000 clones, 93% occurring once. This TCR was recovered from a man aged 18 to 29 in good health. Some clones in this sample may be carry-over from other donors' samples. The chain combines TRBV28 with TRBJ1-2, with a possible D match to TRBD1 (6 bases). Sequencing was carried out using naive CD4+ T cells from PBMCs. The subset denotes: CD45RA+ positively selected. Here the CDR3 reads CASSFRGNYGYTF. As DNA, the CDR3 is TGTGCCAGCAGTTTTAGGGGGAACTATGGCTACACCTTC.